This TCR beta chain comes out of a study of shared clonotypes between healthy human individuals. General study results and limits: The sampled material consisted only of blood, and tissue repertoires are likely to differ.

The table lists this clone with a count of one. Its cognate antigen is unknown. The V and J ends lost 5 bases and 3 bases, in that order; junction bases with no gene match: 10. CDR1 SGHVS and CDR2 FQNEAQ come from the germline V gene. The CDR3 consists of 16 residues. Assay: immunoSEQ multiplex PCR; the TCRdb copy retains only in-frame clones and omits some. This sample yields about 480,000 clones, of which more than 65% are seen a single time; approximately 13% belongs to the top ten. Sequenced material: PBMCs. V usage is TRBV7-8 and J usage is TRBJ2-3; the match to TRBD2 covers 8 bases. The clonotype was recovered from a woman in her thirties or forties in good health. Some clones in this sample may be carry-over from other donors' samples. CDR3 bases: TGTGCCAGCAGCCCCCGGGGCAGCGGGAGTACAGATACGCAGTATTTT. The encoded protein is CASSPRGSGSTDTQYF.